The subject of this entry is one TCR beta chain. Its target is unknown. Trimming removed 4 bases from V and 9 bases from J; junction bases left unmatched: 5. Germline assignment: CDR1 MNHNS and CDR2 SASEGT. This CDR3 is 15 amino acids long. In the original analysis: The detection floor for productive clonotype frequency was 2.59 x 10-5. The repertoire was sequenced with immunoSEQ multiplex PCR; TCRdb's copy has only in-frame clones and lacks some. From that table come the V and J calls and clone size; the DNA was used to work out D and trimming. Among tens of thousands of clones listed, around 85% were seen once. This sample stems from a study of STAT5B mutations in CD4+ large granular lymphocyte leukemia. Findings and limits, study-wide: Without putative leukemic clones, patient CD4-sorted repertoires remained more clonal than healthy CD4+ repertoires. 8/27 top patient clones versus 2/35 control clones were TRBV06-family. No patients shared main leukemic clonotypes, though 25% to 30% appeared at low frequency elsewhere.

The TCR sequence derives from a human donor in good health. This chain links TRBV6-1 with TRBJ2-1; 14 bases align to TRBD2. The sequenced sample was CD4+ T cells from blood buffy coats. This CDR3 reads CASSAGTSGRGEQFF. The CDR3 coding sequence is TGTGCCAGCAGTGCCGGGACTAGCGGGAGAGGTGAGCAGTTCTTC.